This T cell receptor (beta chain) was identified during a study of blood T cell repertoires in COVID-19. With 2 bases removed from V and 8 bases from J, the gap between germline ends came to 15 bases. CDR1 and CDR2 (germline): SNHLY, FYNNEI. This CDR3 region has 14 residues. Assay used: immunoSEQ multiplex PCR; TCRdb lists only in-frame clones, some missing. This repertoire shows more than 150,000 clones, about 86% found once; its top ten account for about 8.2%. The TCR comes from a man aged 60-69 years with acute or convalescent COVID-19. V usage is TRBV2 and J usage is TRBJ1-1, with unresolved D. Sample: peripheral blood. Here the CDR3 reads CASSETRWAVEAFF. DNA of the CDR3: TGTGCCAGCAGTGAAACGCGTTGGGCAGTGGAAGCTTTCTTT.